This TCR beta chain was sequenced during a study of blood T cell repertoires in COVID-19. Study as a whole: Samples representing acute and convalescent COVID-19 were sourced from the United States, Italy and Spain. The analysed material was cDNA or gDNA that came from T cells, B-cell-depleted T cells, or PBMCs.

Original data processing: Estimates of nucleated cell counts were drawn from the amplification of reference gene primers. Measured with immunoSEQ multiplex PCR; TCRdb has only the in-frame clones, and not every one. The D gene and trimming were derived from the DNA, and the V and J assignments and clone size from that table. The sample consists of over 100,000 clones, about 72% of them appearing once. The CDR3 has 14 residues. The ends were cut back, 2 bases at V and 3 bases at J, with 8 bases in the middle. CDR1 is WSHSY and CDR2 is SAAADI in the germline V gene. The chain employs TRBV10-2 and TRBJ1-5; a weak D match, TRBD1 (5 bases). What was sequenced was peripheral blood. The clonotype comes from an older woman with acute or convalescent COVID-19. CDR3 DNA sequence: TGCGCCAGCAGTGAGCAAGGGGTCAATCAGCCCCAGCATTTT. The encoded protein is CASSEQGVNQPQHF.